These T cell receptor beta chains were read from a single sample in a study of low-dose radiotherapy and immunotherapy resistance in tumors. Each CDR3 protein gets one entry after TCRdb re-called the reads with MiXCR. The data hold around 79,000 distinct CDR3 sequences, with around 18% observed a single time. Sequencing used PBMCs, obtained before treatment. The receptor set was obtained from a male donor with prostate cancer. CDR3s include the opening cysteine and the closing phenylalanine or tryptophan. The order of the fields is CDR3 DNA, CDR3 protein, clone size, D gene, V gene, J gene. D genes are given only for firm matches. Where a row states a size, it is once, few, many or the class of an expanded clone; other rows omit it.

TGCGCCAGCAGCTTGGGAACAGAGAATCAGCCCCAGCATTTT	CASSLGTENQPQHF	many	-	TRBV5-1	TRBJ1-5
TGTGCCAGTAGGATACAGGGGGCTGGTAATCAGCCCCAGCATTTT	CASRIQGAGNQPQHF	many	TRBD1	TRBV19	TRBJ1-5
TGTGCCATCAAACCGAGCGGGGCTAGCACAGATACGCAGTATTTT	CAIKPSGASTDTQYF	few	TRBD2	TRBV10-2	TRBJ2-3
TGTGCCAGCAGCTTGGCTAGCCCCAATCAGCCCCAGCATTTT	CASSLASPNQPQHF	many	-	TRBV5-5	TRBJ1-5
TGCGCCAGCAGCCAAGATCTCCAGGGATACACTGAAGCTTTCTTT	CASSQDLQGYTEAFF	-	-	TRBV4-3	TRBJ1-1
TGTGCCAGCAGCTTGGCAGGGGACACTGAAGCTTTCTTT	CASSLAGDTEAFF	many	-	TRBV5-5	TRBJ1-1
TGTGCCAGCAGCTTTTATCCGGGTAGCGGGATAAGGGAGCAGTTCTTC	CASSFYPGSGIREQFF	few	TRBD2	TRBV5-8	TRBJ2-1
TGTGCCATCAGTGAGTCTTGGACAGTCTACGAGCAGTACTTC	CAISESWTVYEQYF	many	-	TRBV10-3	TRBJ2-7
TGTGCCAGCAGTCTCCCGTTAGCGGGCACAGATACGCAGTATTTT	CASSLPLAGTDTQYF	-	-	TRBV28	TRBJ2-3
TGCAGCGTCCAACTGGGGAATGAAAAACTGTTTTTT	CSVQLGNEKLFF	many	-	TRBV29-1	TRBJ1-4
TGTGCCAGCAGCGGTCGATCCTACGAGCAGTACTTC	CASSGRSYEQYF	many	-	TRBV7-9	TRBJ2-7
TGTGCCAGCAGCCAGCCGGGACAGGGGGAGGGTGAGCAGTTCTTC	CASSQPGQGEGEQFF	many	TRBD1	TRBV4-2	TRBJ2-1
TGTGCCAGCAGGCTGTCAGGGGGCGCCCACTTC	CASRLSGGAHF	many	TRBD1	TRBV12-3/TRBV12-4	TRBJ2-7
TGTGCCAGCAGCCCTCATGGACAGGGTGACGAGCAGTACTTC	CASSPHGQGDEQYF	many	TRBD1	TRBV9	TRBJ2-7
TGCGCCAGCAGCTTGGGGGAGACGGCATCCTACAATGAGCAGTTCTTC	CASSLGETASYNEQFF	many	-	TRBV5-1	TRBJ2-1
TGTGCCAGCAGCCAGGCGGGAAACGCTGAAGCTTTCTTT	CASSQAGNAEAFF	many	-	TRBV14	TRBJ1-1
TGTGCCAGCAGATCCGGACAGGGTAGCAATCAGCCCCAGCATTTT	CASRSGQGSNQPQHF	many	TRBD1	TRBV6-5	TRBJ1-5
TGTGCCAGCAGTCCCCTTAAGCAGACAGGGGGCGCGGGGAACGAGCAGTACTTC	CASSPLKQTGGAGNEQYF	-	TRBD1	TRBV12-3/TRBV12-4	TRBJ2-7
TGTGCCAGCAGTTACTCGGCACTGGAGGGCTACACCTTC	CASSYSALEGYTF	-	-	TRBV6-5	TRBJ1-2
TGTGCCAGCAGTTTAATTGGTCAGCCCCAGCATTTT	CASSLIGQPQHF	-	-	TRBV12-3/TRBV12-4	TRBJ1-5
TGCGCCAGCAGCTTCAAGGCAGGGATGGAGCCCCAGCATTTT	CASSFKAGMEPQHF	-	-	TRBV5-1	TRBJ1-5
TGCAGCGTTGCTCAAAGTAACTATGGCTACACCTTC	CSVAQSNYGYTF	many	-	TRBV29-1	TRBJ1-2
TGTGCCAGCAGTTTATGGAGGGGGGGGGGGAGCACAGATACGCAGTATTTT	CASSLWRGGGSTDTQYF	many	-	TRBV28	TRBJ2-3
TGCGCCAGCAGCTTTCCGGGGGCAAATACGCAGTATTTT	CASSFPGANTQYF	many	-	TRBV5-1	TRBJ2-3
TGTGCCAGCAGTTTTAATCAGGGGAGGATGAACACTGAAGCTTTCTTT	CASSFNQGRMNTEAFF	-	-	TRBV12-3/TRBV12-4	TRBJ1-1
TGTGCCACCGGCCAAACAGGGAATCCCTTCTTAGCCAAAAACATTCAGTACTTC	CATGQTGNPFLAKNIQYF	-	-	TRBV24-1	TRBJ2-4
TGTGCCAGCAGCTTTGGGACAGGGGCTAACTCTGGAAACACCATATATTTT	CASSFGTGANSGNTIYF	many	TRBD1	TRBV7-9	TRBJ1-3
TGTGCCAGCAGCGTACAGGGGAGCACAGATACGCAGTATTTT	CASSVQGSTDTQYF	-	TRBD1	TRBV3-1	TRBJ2-3
TGCGCCAGCAGCCAAGATATTCGGTCGGGGTACGAGCAGTACTTC	CASSQDIRSGYEQYF	many	-	TRBV4-3	TRBJ2-7
TGTGCCAGCAGCAAATACGCAGGACTCATGAACACTGAAGCTTTCTTT	CASSKYAGLMNTEAFF	many	-	TRBV3-1	TRBJ1-1
TGTGCCAGCAGTCTAGACGGTAGCAATCAGCCCCAGCATTTT	CASSLDGSNQPQHF	many	-	TRBV12-3/TRBV12-4	TRBJ1-5
TGTGCCAGCAGTTACTCCGAGAGATTAGCAACTAATGAAAAACTGTTTTTT	CASSYSERLATNEKLFF	many	-	TRBV6-5	TRBJ1-4
TGTGCCAGCAGTTACCAGGGGTCTGTGGCTGAAGCTTTCTTT	CASSYQGSVAEAFF	many	-	TRBV6-2/TRBV6-3	TRBJ1-1
TGCAGTGCTAGAGATCAAGGCGGGAGGGGGAATGAGCAGTTCTTC	CSARDQGGRGNEQFF	many	TRBD2	TRBV20-1	TRBJ2-1
TGTGCCAGCACCCCGTCTTTGTCCAATCAGCCCCAGCATTTT	CASTPSLSNQPQHF	many	-	TRBV28	TRBJ1-5